The clone carrying this T cell receptor beta chain was recorded a few times. Antigen specificity is unknown. The data derive from a study of response to subunit inactivated influenza vaccine. Study outcomes and limitations: It was the authors' suggestion that each seasonal influenza vaccination recruits few new T cells.

CDR3 length: 14 amino acids. Germline CDR1 reads SGHAT; CDR2 reads FQNNGV. Trimming stripped 2 bases from V and 7 bases from J, with 11 bases between. TCRdb recomputed calls from the RT-PCR reads with MiXCR, one row per CDR3 protein. The table has 600,000 to 700,000 distinct CDR3 sequences, 11% to 15% seen once; the top ten hold 6.5% to 8%. The sequencing used PBMCs from blood, collected 14 to 15 days before vaccination. V is TRBV11-2 and J is TRBJ1-4, with unresolved D. This TCR derives from a man aged 45 to 65 who received an inactivated influenza vaccine. CDR3 DNA: TGTGCCAGCAGCTTATTCAGAGGGAGTGAAAAACTGTTTTTT. Protein product: CASSLFRGSEKLFF.